A selection of T cell receptor beta chains follows, all from one sample in a study of T cell responses to AZD1222 COVID-19 vaccine. Assay used: immunoSEQ multiplex PCR; TCRdb lists only in-frame clones, some missing. The sample records 150,000 to 200,000 clones, roughly 92% being singletons. The sequencing here drew on peripheral blood, taken on day 0 of AZD1222 vaccination. The receptors come from an adult in good health. Both conserved end residues are part of each CDR3.

V gene: TRBV6-5
J gene: TRBJ1-2
CDR3 protein: CASSLGQGVNYGYTF

V gene: TRBV5-1
J gene: TRBJ1-6
CDR3 protein: CASSLGGMNSPLHF

V gene: TRBV5-4
J gene: TRBJ2-4
CDR3 protein: CASSPGGTDKNIQYF

V gene: TRBV10-2
J gene: TRBJ1-2
CDR3 protein: CASSVGRANYGYTF

V gene: TRBV30
J gene: TRBJ1-2
CDR3 protein: CAWSVKGRGLYGYTF

V gene: TRBV15
J gene: TRBJ2-5
CDR3 protein: CATSRDWAGGETQYF

V gene: TRBV18
J gene: TRBJ1-1
CDR3 protein: CASSPAVDTEAFF

V gene: TRBV7-9
J gene: TRBJ1-2
CDR3 protein: CASSSSKVTTNYGYTF

V gene: TRBV2
J gene: TRBJ1-2
CDR3 protein: CASSEGASIRGYTF

V gene: TRBV7-9
J gene: TRBJ2-7
CDR3 protein: CASSIEGRGSYEQYF

V gene: TRBV7-9
J gene: TRBJ1-2
CDR3 protein: CASRRTGVNYGYTF

V gene: TRBV6-2/TRBV6-3
J gene: TRBJ1-5
CDR3 protein: CASSQQWAQHF

V gene: TRBV5-6
J gene: TRBJ2-3
CDR3 protein: CASSLELAGFTDTQYF

V gene: TRBV11-3
J gene: TRBJ2-1
CDR3 protein: CASSLEASSYNEQFF

V gene: TRBV19
J gene: TRBJ1-1
CDR3 protein: CASSGGTEAFF

V gene: TRBV7-9
J gene: TRBJ1-2
CDR3 protein: CASSLEGTEGVNGYTF

V gene: TRBV18
J gene: TRBJ1-1
CDR3 protein: CASSPAGANTEAFF

V gene: TRBV9
J gene: TRBJ2-2
CDR3 protein: CASSSRGSGGPGELFF

V gene: TRBV4-1
J gene: TRBJ1-3
CDR3 protein: CASSQDLRNTIYF

V gene: TRBV19
J gene: TRBJ1-4
CDR3 protein: CASRGRSNEKLFF

V gene: TRBV6-2/TRBV6-3
J gene: TRBJ1-2
CDR3 protein: CASSQTDRATF

V gene: TRBV5-4
J gene: TRBJ1-2
CDR3 protein: CASSLDSVLGRDGYTF

V gene: TRBV6-4
J gene: TRBJ2-6
CDR3 protein: CASSEGGSGANVLTF

V gene: TRBV28
J gene: TRBJ2-2
CDR3 protein: CASTGAGGELFF

V gene: TRBV6-4
J gene: TRBJ1-6
CDR3 protein: CASSELSSYNSPLHF

V gene: TRBV7-2
J gene: TRBJ1-1
CDR3 protein: CASSLADYTEAFF

V gene: TRBV12-2
J gene: TRBJ2-1
CDR3 protein: CASRLEVGTGDPGWSYNEQFF

V gene: TRBV2
J gene: TRBJ1-1
CDR3 protein: CASSWDSNTEAFF